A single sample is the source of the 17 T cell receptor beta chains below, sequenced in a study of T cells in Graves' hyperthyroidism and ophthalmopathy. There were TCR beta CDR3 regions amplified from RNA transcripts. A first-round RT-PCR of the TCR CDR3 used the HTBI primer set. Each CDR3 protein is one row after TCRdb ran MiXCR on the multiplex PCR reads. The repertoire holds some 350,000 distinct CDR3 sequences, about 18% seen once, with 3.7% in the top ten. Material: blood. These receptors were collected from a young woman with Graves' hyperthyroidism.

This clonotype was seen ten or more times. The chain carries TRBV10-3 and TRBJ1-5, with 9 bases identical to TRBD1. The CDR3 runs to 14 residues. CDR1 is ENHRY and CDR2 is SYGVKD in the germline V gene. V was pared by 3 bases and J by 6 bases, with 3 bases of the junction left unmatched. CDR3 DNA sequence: TGTGCCATCAGTGATCGGGGACAGGGTCAGCCCCAGCATTTT. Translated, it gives CAISDRGQGQPQHF.

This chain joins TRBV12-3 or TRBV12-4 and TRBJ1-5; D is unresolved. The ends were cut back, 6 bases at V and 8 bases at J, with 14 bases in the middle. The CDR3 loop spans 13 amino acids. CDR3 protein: CASSQNHREPQHF. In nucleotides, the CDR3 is TGTGCCAGCAGCCAAAACCACCGGGAGCCCCAGCATTTT.

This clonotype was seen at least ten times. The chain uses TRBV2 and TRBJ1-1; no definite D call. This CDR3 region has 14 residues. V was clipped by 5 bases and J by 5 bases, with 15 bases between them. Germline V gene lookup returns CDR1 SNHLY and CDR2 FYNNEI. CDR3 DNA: TGTGCCAGCAGTCCACGCGAGGGTATGACTGAAGCTTTCTTT. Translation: CASSPREGMTEAFF.

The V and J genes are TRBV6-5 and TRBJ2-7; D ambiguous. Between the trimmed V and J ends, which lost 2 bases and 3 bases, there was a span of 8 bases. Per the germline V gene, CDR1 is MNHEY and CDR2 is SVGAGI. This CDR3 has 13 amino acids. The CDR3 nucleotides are TGTGCCAGCAGTTACAGTGGGGTCTACGAGCAGTACTTC. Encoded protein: CASSYSGVYEQYF.

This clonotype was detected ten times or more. The CDR3 here is CASSLGLNYGYTF. Here the CDR3 DNA reads TGTGCCAGCAGCTTAGGGCTAAACTATGGCTACACCTTC. V usage is TRBV11-2 and J usage is TRBJ1-2; D is unclear. V was pared by 1 base and J by 2 bases, with 5 bases between. The CDR3 runs 13 residues. The V gene's germline CDR1 is SGHAT and CDR2 FQNNGV.

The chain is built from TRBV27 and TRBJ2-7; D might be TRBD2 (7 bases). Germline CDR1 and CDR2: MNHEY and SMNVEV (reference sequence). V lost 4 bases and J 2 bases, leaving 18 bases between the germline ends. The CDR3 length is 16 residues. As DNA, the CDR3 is TGTGCCAGCAGTTGGGGGTGGGGGGGCACCACCTACGAGCAGTACTTC. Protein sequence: CASSWGWGGTTYEQYF.

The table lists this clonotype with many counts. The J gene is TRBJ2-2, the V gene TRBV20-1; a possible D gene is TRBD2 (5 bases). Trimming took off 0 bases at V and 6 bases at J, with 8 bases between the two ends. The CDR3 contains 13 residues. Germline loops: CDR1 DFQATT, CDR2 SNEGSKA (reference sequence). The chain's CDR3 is CSARDRESGELFF. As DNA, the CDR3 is TGCAGTGCTAGAGATCGGGAATCCGGGGAGCTGTTTTTT.

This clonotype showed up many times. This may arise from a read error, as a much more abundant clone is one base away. In nucleotides, the CDR3 is TGTGCCAGCAGAATACAGGAGGGTCACACTGAAGCTTTCTTT. Protein product: CASRIQEGHTEAFF. The chain joins TRBV6-5 to TRBJ1-1, with D possibly matching TRBD1 (5 bases). Germline lookup yields CDR1 MNHEY and CDR2 SVGAGI. CDR3 length: 14 amino acids. The V end lost 6 bases, the J end lost 3 bases, and 14 bases lay between the germline ends.

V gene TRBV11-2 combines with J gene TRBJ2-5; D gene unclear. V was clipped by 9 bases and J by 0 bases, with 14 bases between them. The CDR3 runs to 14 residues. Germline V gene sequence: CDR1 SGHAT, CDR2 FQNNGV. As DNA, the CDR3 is TGTGCCAGTCTGGCAGCCGGCAACCAAGAGACCCAGTACTTC. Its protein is CASLAAGNQETQYF.

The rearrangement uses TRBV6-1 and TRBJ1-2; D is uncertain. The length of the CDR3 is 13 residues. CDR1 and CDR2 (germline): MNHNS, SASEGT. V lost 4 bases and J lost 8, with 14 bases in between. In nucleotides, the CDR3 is TGTGCCAGCAGTGTTGACATTCCGAGAGGCTACACCTTC. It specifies CASSVDIPRGYTF.

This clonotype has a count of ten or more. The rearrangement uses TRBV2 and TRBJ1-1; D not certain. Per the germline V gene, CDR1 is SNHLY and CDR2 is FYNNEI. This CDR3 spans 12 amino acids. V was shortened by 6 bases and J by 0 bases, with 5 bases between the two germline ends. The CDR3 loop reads CASRPLNTEAFF. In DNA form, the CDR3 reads TGTGCCAGCAGGCCATTGAACACTGAAGCTTTCTTT.

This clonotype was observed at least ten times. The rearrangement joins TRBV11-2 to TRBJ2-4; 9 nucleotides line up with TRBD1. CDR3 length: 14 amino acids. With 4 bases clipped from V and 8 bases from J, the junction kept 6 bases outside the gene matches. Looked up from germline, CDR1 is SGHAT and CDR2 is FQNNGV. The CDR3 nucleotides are TGTGCCAGCAGCTCCCGACAGGGGGGGGACATTCAGTACTTC. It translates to CASSSRQGGDIQYF.

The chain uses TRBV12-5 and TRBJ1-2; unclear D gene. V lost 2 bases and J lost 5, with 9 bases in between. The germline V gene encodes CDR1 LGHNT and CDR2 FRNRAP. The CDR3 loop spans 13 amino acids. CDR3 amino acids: CASGLLQAYGYTF. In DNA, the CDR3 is TGTGCTAGTGGTTTGCTGCAGGCTTATGGCTACACCTTC. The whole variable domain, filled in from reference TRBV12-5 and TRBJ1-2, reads DARVTQTPRHKVTEMGQEVTMRCQPILGHNTVFWYRQTMMQGLELLAYFRNRAPLDDSGMPKDRFSAEMPDATLATLKIQPSEPRDSAVYFCASGLLQAYGYTFGSGTRLTVV.

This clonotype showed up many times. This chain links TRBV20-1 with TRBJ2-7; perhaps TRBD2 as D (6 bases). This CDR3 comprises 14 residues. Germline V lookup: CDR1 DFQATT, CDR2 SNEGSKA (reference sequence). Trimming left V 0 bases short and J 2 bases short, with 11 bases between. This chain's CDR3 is CSAREASEAYEQYF. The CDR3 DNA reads TGCAGTGCTAGAGAGGCTAGCGAGGCCTACGAGCAGTACTTC.

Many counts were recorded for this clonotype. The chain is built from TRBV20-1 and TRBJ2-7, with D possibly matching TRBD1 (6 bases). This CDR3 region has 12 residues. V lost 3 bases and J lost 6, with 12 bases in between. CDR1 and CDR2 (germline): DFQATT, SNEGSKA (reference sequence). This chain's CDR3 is CSARVGGIEQYF. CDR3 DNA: TGCAGTGCTAGGGTAGGGGGTATCGAGCAGTACTTC.

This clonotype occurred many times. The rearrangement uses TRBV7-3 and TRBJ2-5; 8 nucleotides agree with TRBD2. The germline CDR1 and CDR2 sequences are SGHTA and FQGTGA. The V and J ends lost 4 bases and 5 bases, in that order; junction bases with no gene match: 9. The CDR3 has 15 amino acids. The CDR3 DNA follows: TGTGCCAGCAGCTCCTTCCGGGGGGGCGGTGAGACCCAGTACTTC. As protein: CASSSFRGGGETQYF. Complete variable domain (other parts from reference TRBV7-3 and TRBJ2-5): GAGVSQTPSNKVTEKGKYVELRCDPISGHTALYWYRQSLGQGPEFLIYFQGTGAADDSGLPNDRFFAVRPEGSVSTLKIQRTERGDSAVYLCASSSFRGGGETQYFGPGTRLLVL.

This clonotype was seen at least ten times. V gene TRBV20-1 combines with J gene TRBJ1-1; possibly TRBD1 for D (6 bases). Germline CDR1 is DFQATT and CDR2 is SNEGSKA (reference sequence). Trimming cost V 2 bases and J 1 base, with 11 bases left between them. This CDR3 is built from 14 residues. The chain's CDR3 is CSARRGAGNTEAFF. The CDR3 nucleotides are TGCAGTGCTAGACGGGGGGCAGGGAACACTGAAGCTTTCTTT.